Sequencing of this T cell receptor beta chain was carried out in a study of blood T cell repertoires in COVID-19. Using immunoSEQ multiplex PCR, the repertoire was profiled, and TCRdb retains in-frame clones only, with some absent. The repertoire holds 97,000 or so clones, with roughly 89% as singletons. V was clipped by 1 base and J by 6 bases, with 17 bases between them. From germline, CDR1 is MNHNS and CDR2 SASEGT. The CDR3 runs to 16 residues. The sequencing sample was made of peripheral blood. The TCR comes from a woman aged 45 to 65 with COVID-19, enrolled during active disease. The gene calls are TRBV6-1 and TRBJ2-3; D call uncertain. CDR3 sequence reads: CASSEVFGVSKDTQYF. CDR3 DNA: TGTGCCAGCAGTGAAGTCTTTGGAGTTAGCAAGGATACGCAGTATTTT.